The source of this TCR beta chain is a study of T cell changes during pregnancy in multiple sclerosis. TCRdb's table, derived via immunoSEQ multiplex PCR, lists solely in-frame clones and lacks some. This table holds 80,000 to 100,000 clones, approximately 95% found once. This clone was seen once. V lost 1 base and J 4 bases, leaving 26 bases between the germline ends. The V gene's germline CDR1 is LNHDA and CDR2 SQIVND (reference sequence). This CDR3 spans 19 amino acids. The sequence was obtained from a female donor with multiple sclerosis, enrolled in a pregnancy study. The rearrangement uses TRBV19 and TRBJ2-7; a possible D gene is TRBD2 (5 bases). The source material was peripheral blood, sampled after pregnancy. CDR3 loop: CASSIGGRTSALAAYEQYF. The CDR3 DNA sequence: TGTGCCAGTAGTATAGGAGGCCGGACGTCAGCCCTAGCCGCATACGAGCAGTACTTC. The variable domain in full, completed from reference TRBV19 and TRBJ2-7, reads DGGITQSPKYLFRKEGQNVTLSCEQNLNHDAMYWYRQDPGQGLRLIYYSQIVNDFQKGDIAEGYSVSREKKESFPLTVTSAQKNPTAFYLCASSIGGRTSALAAYEQYFGPGTRLTVT.